This paragraph reports one T cell receptor beta chain. These data belong to a study of blood T cell repertoires in COVID-19. Background on the study: From the United States, Italy and Spain came samples of acute and convalescent COVID-19. In each case, the material was cDNA or gDNA derived from T cells, B-cell-depleted T cells, or PBMCs.

V gave up 1 base and J gave up 7 bases, with 5 bases separating them. This CDR3 region has 12 residues. Germline V gene sequence: CDR1 SGHDT, CDR2 YYEEEE. TCRdb's copy holds only in-frame clones and misses some; the assay was immunoSEQ multiplex PCR. The sample contains fewer than 15,000 clones, about four fifths of which appear only once. The specimen sequenced was peripheral blood. The rearrangement links TRBV5-6 to TRBJ2-2, with unresolved D. This TCR was recovered from a man over 45 with active COVID-19. The chain's CDR3 is CASSLSVGELFF. The CDR3 coding sequence is TGTGCCAGCAGCTTGTCAGTCGGGGAGCTGTTTTTT.